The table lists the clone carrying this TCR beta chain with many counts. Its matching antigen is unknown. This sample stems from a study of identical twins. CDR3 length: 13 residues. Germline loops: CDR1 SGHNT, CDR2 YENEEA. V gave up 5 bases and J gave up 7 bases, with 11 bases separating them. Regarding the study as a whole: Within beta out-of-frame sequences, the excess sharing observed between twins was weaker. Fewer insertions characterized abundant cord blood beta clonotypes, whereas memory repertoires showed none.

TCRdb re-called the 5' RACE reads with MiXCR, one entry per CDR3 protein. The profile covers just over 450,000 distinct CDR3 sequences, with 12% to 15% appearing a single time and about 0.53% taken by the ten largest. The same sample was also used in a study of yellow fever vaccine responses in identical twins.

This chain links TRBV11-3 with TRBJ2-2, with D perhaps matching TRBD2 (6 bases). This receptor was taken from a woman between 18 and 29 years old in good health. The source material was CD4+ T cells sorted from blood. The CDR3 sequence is CASSPGGNGELFF. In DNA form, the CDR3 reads TGTGCCAGCAGCCCCGGAGGGAACGGGGAGCTGTTTTTT.